Listed below are T cell receptor beta chains from one sample, sequenced in a study of T cell changes during pregnancy in multiple sclerosis. Here immunoSEQ multiplex PCR was the method, and the copy in TCRdb shows in-frame clones only, minus some. This sample yields around 100,000 clones, of which over 80% are seen a single time; around 1.8% belongs to the top ten. The input for sequencing was peripheral blood, taken after pregnancy. The receptors shown here come from a female donor with multiple sclerosis, enrolled in a pregnancy study. CDR3s include the opening cysteine and the closing phenylalanine or tryptophan. Fields, in order: D gene, J gene, clone size, V gene, CDR3 protein, CDR3 DNA. A D gene is named only where the DNA matches it firmly. The listing skips clone size in some rows; elsewhere it reads once, few, many or a size class.

TRBD1,TRBJ1-2,-,TRBV28,CATSVTGNYGYTF,TGTGCCACCTCGGTGACAGGGAACTATGGCTACACCTTC
TRBD1,TRBJ2-7,-,TRBV27,CASSLAGQGAYEQYF,TGTGCCAGCAGCCTGGCCGGACAGGGGGCCTACGAGCAGTACTTC
-,TRBJ2-6,-,TRBV5-6,CASSVRVSGANVLTF,TGTGCCAGCAGCGTCAGGGTTTCAGGGGCCAACGTCCTGACTTTC
-,TRBJ1-2,-,TRBV6-6,CASSYAEGGLYGYTF,TGTGCCAGCAGTTATGCGGAGGGGGGGCTGTATGGCTACACCTTC
TRBD1,TRBJ2-2,-,TRBV6-5,CASRAGTGGPGELFF,TGTGCCAGCAGGGCCGGGACAGGGGGGCCCGGGGAGCTGTTTTTT
-,TRBJ2-2,-,TRBV25-1,CASSDAGTNTGELFF,TGTGCCAGCAGTGATGCCGGGACAAACACCGGGGAGCTGTTTTTT
-,TRBJ1-1,few,TRBV7-9,CASRLDSNTEAFF,TGTGCCAGCAGGCTGGACAGCAACACTGAAGCTTTCTTT
TRBD2,TRBJ2-5,-,TRBV5-1,CASTREEETQYF,TGCGCCAGCACTCGGGAGGAAGAGACCCAGTACTTC
-,TRBJ2-2,-,TRBV4-3,CASSQAGNTGELFF,TGCGCCAGCAGCCAAGCGGGGAACACCGGGGAGCTGTTTTTT
-,TRBJ2-3,-,TRBV6-8,CASSPRGITTDTQYF,TGTGCCAGCAGTCCTCGGGGGATTACCACAGATACGCAGTATTTT
TRBD2,TRBJ2-7,-,TRBV6-5,CASSSGDSYEQYF,TGTGCCAGCAGTAGCGGGGACTCCTACGAGCAGTACTTC